This T cell receptor beta chain was sequenced for a study of shared clonotypes between healthy human individuals. Worth noting for this clone: At one end the junction does not follow the germline gene, possibly because of a read error.

Every subset's genomic DNA went evenly onto several immunoSEQ plates. Method: immunoSEQ multiplex PCR; TCRdb's copy keeps in-frame clones and lacks some. The data hold about 490,000 clones, with about three quarters observed a single time. The specimen was PBMCs. The receptor was isolated from a middle-aged woman in good health. Some clones in this sample may be carry-over from other donors' samples.

The CDR3 nucleotides read TGCAGCGTCGAAGGACGGACGCAAACAGATACGCAGTATTTT. It specifies CSVEGRTQTDTQYF. The chain recombines TRBV29-1 with TRBJ2-3, with D hard to call. Germline CDR1 and CDR2: SQVTM and ANQGSEA. The length of the CDR3 is 14 residues.